This T cell receptor beta chain was identified in a study of blood T cells in healthy people across ages. Study-wide results and caveats: Researchers deemed the diversity estimates from one million T cells underestimates. The long-lived group displayed more naive CD4+ cells, plus higher diversity, than the aged donors did.

The V gene's germline CDR1 is ENHRY and CDR2 SYGVKD. The CDR3 sequence is 13 residues long. V was clipped by 3 bases and J by 8 bases; unmatched bases: 5. Collection of around 10 milliliters of peripheral blood was performed for each donor. This clonotype was seen repeatedly, ten times or more. Its antigen is unknown. Combining a sample-barcoded 5' primer with a J-beta primer mix, a second PCR ran for roughly 6 to 12 cycles. One entry per CDR3 protein results from TCRdb running MiXCR on the 5' RACE reads. The table shows some 1,800,000 distinct CDR3 sequences, with more than 35% occurring only once. The sequence came from a human donor in good health. The sample consisted of blood. V is TRBV10-3 and J is TRBJ1-2, with 8 bases that match TRBD1. In DNA, the CDR3 is TGTGCCATCAGTGACGACAGGGGAGGCGGCTACACCTTC. Translating it yields CAISDDRGGGYTF.